What follows are 19 T cell receptor beta chains derived from one specimen sequenced in a study of Ad26.COV2.S vaccination and SARS-CoV-2 variants. This table comes from immunoSEQ multiplex PCR, and its TCRdb copy is limited to in-frame clones, with some not included. The sample has hundreds of thousands of clones; about 88% are singletons. Treatment: roughly 18 received Ad26.COV2.S at low or high dose, single or two shots; several received placebo; per-sample allocation not given. Samples were taken on day 63 after the first vaccine or placebo injection. The sequences come from peripheral blood, collected in a trial of Ad26.COV2.S vaccine versus placebo. These TCRs come from a person aged 18-60 years who received the Ad26.COV2.S COVID-19 vaccine or a placebo.

V usage is TRBV3-1 (or the pseudogene TRBV3-2) and J usage is TRBJ1-3, with a possible D match to TRBD1 (5 bases). Deletions cut 0 bases from V and 1 base from J, with 10 bases between. This CDR3 region has 16 residues. The V gene's germline CDR1 is LGHDT and CDR2 YNNKEL (reference sequence). The CDR3 loop reads CASSQEGGASGNTIYF. The CDR3 DNA reads TGTGCCAGCAGCCAAGAGGGTGGGGCTTCTGGAAACACCATATATTTT.

The sample holds one count of this clone. The V call is TRBV18, the J call TRBJ1-1; D not resolved. This CDR3 has 14 amino acids. V lost 3 bases and J lost 0, with 8 bases in between. The germline gives CDR1 KGHSH, CDR2 LQKENI. This CDR3 reads CASSPTRLNTEAFF. The CDR3 DNA follows: TGTGCCAGCTCACCGACAAGGTTGAACACTGAAGCTTTCTTT.

The chain is built from TRBV7-9 and TRBJ2-3, with 8 bases identical to TRBD1. J gave up 9 bases and V 1 base, and 21 bases lay outside the gene matches. The germline gives CDR1 SEHNR, CDR2 FQNEAQ (reference sequence). The CDR3 has 19 amino acids. The CDR3: CASSLDVGVWDRPSRTQYF. The CDR3 DNA reads TGTGCCAGCAGCTTAGATGTAGGTGTTTGGGACAGGCCGTCACGAACGCAGTATTTT.

This clone showed up just a few times. J is TRBJ2-1 and V is TRBV7-2; the match to TRBD2 covers 9 bases. Germline values: CDR1 SGHTA, CDR2 FQGNSA. The CDR3 length is 14 residues. J gave up 8 bases and V 5 bases, and 7 bases lay outside the gene matches. Here the CDR3 reads CASSISGRQDEQFF. The DNA of the CDR3 is TGTGCCAGCAGCATTAGCGGGAGACAGGATGAGCAGTTCTTC.

V and J are TRBV2 and TRBJ2-1; 10 bases are shared with TRBD1. The germline CDR1 and CDR2 sequences are SNHLY and FYNNEI. CDR3 length: 15 residues. The V segment lost 4 bases and the J segment 3 bases; nucleotides outside the gene matches: 3. This CDR3 reads CASSADRGNYNEQFF. The CDR3 coding sequence is TGTGCCAGCAGTGCGGACAGGGGGAACTACAATGAGCAGTTCTTC.

In regard to this clone: The same CDR3 can be traced to other DNA sequences in this sample. CDR3 in DNA: TGTGCCAGCAGCTTAGGGCAGGGGGCTTACGAGCAGTACTTC. Amino acids: CASSLGQGAYEQYF. The chain is built from TRBV7-2 and TRBJ2-7; 8 positions match TRBD1. Germline values: CDR1 SGHTA, CDR2 FQGNSA. The CDR3 sequence is 14 residues long. V was pared by 1 base and J by 4 bases, with 3 bases of the junction left unmatched. The full variable domain, its missing parts supplied by reference TRBV7-2 and TRBJ2-7, is GAGVSQSPSNKVTEKGKDVELRCDPISGHTALYWYRQSLGQGLEFLIYFQGNSAPDKSGLPSDRFSAERTGGSVSTLTIQRTQQEDSAVYLCASSLGQGAYEQYFGPGTRLTVT.

With regard to this clone: A junction boundary mismatches the germline segment, possibly from a read error. The chain has TRBV7-8 and TRBJ2-1, with 7 bases matching TRBD2. The germline CDR1 and CDR2 sequences are SGHVS and FQNEAQ. The CDR3 is made up of 15 amino acids. The CDR3 loop reads CASSTAPSGHNKQFF. In nucleotides, the CDR3 is TGTGCCAGCAGCACAGCCCCTAGCGGCCACAATAAGCAGTTCTTC.

CDR3 residues: CASSLSGVGQPQHF. CDR3 DNA: TGCGCCAGCAGCTTGTCAGGGGTGGGTCAGCCCCAGCATTTT. This sequence joins TRBV5-1 and TRBJ1-5; TRBD1 might be the D (6 bases). CDR3 length equals 14 residues. Germline V lookup: CDR1 SGHRS, CDR2 YFSETQ. V was cut by 1 base and J by 6 bases, with 11 bases left in between.

The chain couples TRBV5-4 to TRBJ2-7; 9 nucleotides agree with TRBD1. Germline V gene sequence: CDR1 SGHNT, CDR2 YYREEE (reference sequence). The length of the CDR3 is 15 residues. The V segment lost 4 bases and the J segment 1 base; nucleotides outside the gene matches: 6. The CDR3 spells CASSLGTGKSYEQYF. Here the CDR3 DNA reads TGTGCCAGCAGCCTCGGGACAGGGAAGTCCTACGAGCAGTACTTC.

As for this clone: The junction departs from germline at one end; a sequencing error may be responsible. In nucleotides, the CDR3 is TGTGCCAGCACCTTATTCGGACAGGGGGTGGATGAGCAGTTCTTC. Translating gives CASTLFGQGVDEQFF. The V call is TRBV7-2, the J call TRBJ2-1; 10 nucleotides align to TRBD1. Germline CDR1 reads SGHTA; CDR2 reads FQGNSA. This CDR3 has 15 residues. The entire variable domain, with the rest obtained from reference TRBV7-2 and TRBJ2-1, is as follows: GAGVSQSPSNKVTEKGKDVELRCDPISGHTALYWYRQSLGQGLEFLIYFQGNSAPDKSGLPSDRFSAERTGGSVSTLTIQRTQQEDSAVYLCASTLFGQGVDEQFFGPGTRLTVL.

The V and J genes are TRBV27 and TRBJ2-3; possibly TRBD1 for D (5 bases). This CDR3 contains 14 residues. Trimming removed 3 bases at V and 6 bases at J, with 13 bases between. Germline values: CDR1 MNHEY, CDR2 SMNVEV (reference sequence). The CDR3 loop reads CASSLATGADTQYF. CDR3 DNA: TGTGCCAGCAGTTTGGCCACTGGGGCGGATACGCAGTATTTT.

The rearrangement joins TRBV7-2 to TRBJ2-4; D is possibly TRBD2 (6 bases). V was cut by 3 bases and J by 0 bases, with 6 bases left in between. In germline, CDR1 is SGHTA, CDR2 FQGNSA. The CDR3 has 14 residues. CDR3: CASSLGLAKNIQYF. In DNA, the CDR3 is TGTGCCAGCAGCTTGGGACTAGCCAAAAACATTCAGTACTTC.

This chain uses TRBV29-1 with TRBJ2-3; D is perhaps TRBD2 (6 bases). CDR3 length equals 13 residues. V dropped 6 bases and J dropped 0 bases, with 10 bases sitting between them. Germline V CDR1 and CDR2: SQVTM, ANQGSEA. The CDR3: CSVPGTSTDTQYF. DNA for the CDR3: TGCAGCGTCCCCGGGACTAGCACAGATACGCAGTATTTT.

The CDR3 sequence is CASSLRGGFQTDTQYF. The DNA for the CDR3 is TGTGCCAGCAGTTTAAGGGGCGGGTTTCAGACAGATACGCAGTATTTT. The chain recombines TRBV27 with TRBJ2-3, with D perhaps given as TRBD1 or TRBD2 (5 bases each). The CDR3 has 16 amino acids. Trimming left V 2 bases short and J 3 bases short, with 15 bases between. Germline V CDR1 and CDR2: MNHEY, SMNVEV (reference sequence).

The V gene is TRBV6-4, the J gene TRBJ1-5, with a weak D call TRBD1 (5 bases). The CDR3 consists of 16 residues. Looked up from germline, CDR1 is MRHNA and CDR2 is SNTAGT. Trimming took 0 bases from V and 4 from J, leaving 13 bases between them. The DNA for the CDR3 is TGTGCCAGCAGTGACTCGAAACAGGTAGGAAATCAGCCCCAGCATTTT. Translating gives CASSDSKQVGNQPQHF.

The chain combines TRBV10-2 with TRBJ2-7, with D tentatively TRBD1 (6 bases). CDR3 length equals 12 residues. Germline CDR1 WSHSY, CDR2 SAAADI. V lost 6 bases to trimming and J lost 5 bases, with 11 bases between them. The CDR3 reads CASRRGKDEQYF. The CDR3 DNA follows: TGCGCCAGCAGAAGGGGGAAGGACGAGCAGTACTTC.

J is TRBJ1-5 and V is TRBV6-5, with D maybe TRBD1 (6 bases). Per germline, CDR1 MNHEY and CDR2 SVGAGI. The ends were cut back, 6 bases at V and 3 bases at J, with 15 bases in the middle. The CDR3 contains 15 residues. CDR3 residues: CASSAQGTNNQPQHF. CDR3 sequence (DNA): TGTGCCAGCAGCGCACAGGGAACCAACAATCAGCCCCAGCATTTT.

V usage is TRBV5-1 and J usage is TRBJ1-1; tentative D call: TRBD1 (6 bases). The V end was cut by 0 bases, the J end by 1 base, with 10 bases between. This CDR3 region has 15 residues. Per the germline V gene, CDR1 is SGHRS and CDR2 is YFSETQ. CDR3 DNA sequence: TGCGCCAGCAGCTTGGTTGGGACACCGAACACTGAAGCTTTCTTT. This codes for CASSLVGTPNTEAFF.

Only a few counts were recorded for this clone. This CDR3 reads CASSPGQGVDEKLFF. The CDR3, as DNA: TGCGCCAGCAGCCCGGGACAGGGGGTTGATGAAAAACTGTTTTTT. This chain uses TRBV5-1 with TRBJ1-4, with 11 bases that match TRBD1. With V trimmed by 4 bases and J by 6 bases, 5 bases remained unmatched. In germline, CDR1 is SGHRS, CDR2 YFSETQ. The CDR3 length is 15 residues.